The clone carrying this T cell receptor (beta chain) was observed a single time. Generated by immunoSEQ multiplex PCR, the TCRdb table keeps only in-frame clones and is missing some. The sample has approximately 250,000 clones, more than 85% seen once. CDR1 LNHDA and CDR2 SQIVND come from the germline V gene (reference sequence). With V trimmed by 4 bases and J by 6 bases, 9 bases remained unmatched. CDR3 length: 16 amino acids. Participants reported their clinical history, and cohort assignment relied on those reports. This entry is derived from a study of blood T cell repertoires in COVID-19. The chain links TRBV19 to TRBJ1-5, with TRBD1 identical over 10 bases. This clonotype was obtained from a woman in her twenties or thirties who had recovered from COVID-19. Sequenced material: PBMCs or T cells enriched from blood (not recorded which). DNA of the CDR3: TGTGCCAGTAGTACTTGGCGGACAGGGGGTTTTCAGCCCCAGCATTTT. Amino acid sequence: CASSTWRTGGFQPQHF.